A selection of T cell receptor beta chains follows, all from one sample in a study of cytomegalovirus exposure and HLA in healthy donors. TCRdb's copy holds only in-frame clones and misses some; the assay was immunoSEQ multiplex PCR. The table records about 120,000 clones, about nine tenths of them present only once. What was sequenced was PBMCs. The receptors shown here come from a man in his late teens or twenties in good health and CMV-seronegative. The CDR3 runs from the conserved cysteine through the conserved F or W. D genes are given only for firm matches. Some rows mark clone size as missing; the rest say once, few, many or name a class of expanded clone.

clone size	V gene	D gene	J gene	CDR3 protein	CDR3 DNA
NA	TRBV6-1	NA	TRBJ2-1	CASSETTVSYNEQFF	TGTGCCAGCAGTGAAACGACTGTCTCCTACAATGAGCAGTTCTTC
NA	TRBV27	NA	TRBJ1-6	CASSQGGSPLHF	TGTGCCAGCAGTCAAGGAGGATCACCCCTCCACTTT
medium-sized	TRBV7-9	TRBD1	TRBJ1-2	CASSRTGSLGGYTF	TGTGCCAGCAGCCGGACAGGGAGTTTAGGTGGCTACACCTTC
NA	TRBV1	NA	TRBJ1-2	CTSSPTCGYGYTF	TGCACCAGCAGCCCAACATGCGGGTATGGCTACACCTTC
NA	TRBV2	NA	TRBJ1-1	CASSEVRNTEAFF	TGTGCCAGCAGTGAAGTCAGGAACACTGAAGCTTTCTTT
NA	TRBV27	TRBD1	TRBJ2-3	CASSDPFGPTGQVDTQYF	TGTGCCAGCAGTGACCCGTTCGGCCCTACGGGACAGGTCGATACGCAGTATTTT
NA	TRBV29-1	NA	TRBJ1-2	CSVVLRGEFRTF	TGCAGCGTTGTCCTGCGAGGAGAGTTTCGCACCTTC
NA	TRBV4-1	TRBD2	TRBJ2-2	CASSRSRGLASTGELFF	TGCGCCAGCAGCCGCAGCCGGGGACTAGCTTCTACCGGGGAGCTGTTTTTT
NA	TRBV28	TRBD1	TRBJ1-5	CASSRQGGRQPQHF	TGTGCCAGCAGCAGACAGGGTGGGCGCCAGCCCCAGCATTTT
NA	TRBV5-1	NA	TRBJ1-1	CASSLSGFGTEAFF	TGCGCCAGCAGCTTGTCCGGGTTTGGCACTGAAGCTTTCTTT
NA	TRBV5-4	NA	TRBJ1-5	CASSLGPDRSNQPQHF	TGTGCCAGCAGCTTGGGCCCCGACAGGAGCAATCAGCCCCAGCATTTT
once	TRBV6-1	NA	TRBJ2-1	CASSEWSQRRNEQFF	TGTGCCAGCAGTGAATGGTCACAAAGGAGGAATGAGCAGTTCTTC
NA	TRBV15	NA	TRBJ2-5	CATSRVRETQYF	TGTGCCACCAGCAGAGTGCGAGAGACCCAGTACTTC
NA	TRBV11-2	NA	TRBJ1-4	CASSLLGQRDEKLFF	TGTGCCAGCAGCTTATTAGGCCAGCGCGATGAAAAACTGTTTTTT
NA	TRBV11-2	NA	TRBJ1-1	CASSLVDLDTEAFF	TGTGCCAGCAGCTTAGTCGACCTAGACACTGAAGCTTTCTTT
once	TRBV16	TRBD2	TRBJ2-7	CASSHIWRENEQYF	TGTGCCAGCAGCCATATCTGGCGGGAGAACGAGCAGTACTTC
NA	TRBV6-5	NA	TRBJ1-3	CASSRQAVGNTIYF	TGTGCCAGCAGCCGACAGGCGGTAGGAAACACCATATATTTT
NA	TRBV4-3	NA	TRBJ1-1	CASSQDHASGEAFF	TGCGCCAGCAGCCAAGATCATGCCAGCGGGGAAGCTTTCTTT
NA	TRBV7-9	NA	TRBJ2-5	CASSSSGSWETQYF	TGTGCCAGCAGCTCCTCAGGGTCCTGGGAGACCCAGTACTTC
NA	TRBV10-2	TRBD1	TRBJ1-5	CASRSQGASQPQHF	TGCGCCAGCAGGTCACAGGGGGCGTCTCAGCCCCAGCATTTT
NA	TRBV6-9	NA	TRBJ1-1	CASSARGQANTEAFF	TGTGCCAGCAGCGCCCGAGGGCAGGCCAACACTGAAGCTTTCTTT
NA	TRBV10-2	TRBD1	TRBJ1-2	CASSEQGTGDYGYTF	TGCGCCAGCAGTGAGCAAGGGACAGGAGACTATGGCTACACCTTC
NA	TRBV5-1	TRBD2	TRBJ2-7	CASSKGLAGGDEQYF	TGCGCCAGCAGCAAGGGACTAGCGGGAGGGGACGAGCAGTACTTC
NA	TRBV7-7	TRBD2	TRBJ2-2	CASSEAGATGELFF	TGTGCCAGCAGCGAAGCGGGGGCCACCGGGGAGCTGTTTTTT
NA	TRBV27	NA	TRBJ1-5	CASRGSSNQPQHF	TGTGCCAGCAGGGGGAGTAGCAATCAGCCCCAGCATTTT
NA	TRBV7-6	TRBD2	TRBJ2-1	CASSRFGAGGLNNEQFF	TGTGCCAGCAGCCGATTCGGCGCGGGAGGACTAAACAATGAGCAGTTCTTC
NA	TRBV11-2	TRBD1	TRBJ1-6	CASSFWIRGQVNSPLHF	TGTGCCAGCAGCTTTTGGATCCGGGGACAGGTTAATTCACCCCTCCACTTT
NA	TRBV6-5	NA	TRBJ2-7	CASRKDSLYEQYF	TGTGCCAGCAGGAAGGACAGTCTCTACGAGCAGTACTTC
NA	TRBV2	TRBD1	TRBJ2-1	CASGGQMTIDNEQFF	TGTGCCAGCGGGGGACAGATGACAATAGACAATGAGCAGTTCTTC
NA	TRBV6-1	NA	TRBJ1-5	CASCPEGYSNQPQHF	TGTGCCAGCTGTCCCGAGGGTTATAGCAATCAGCCCCAGCATTTT
NA	TRBV6-6	TRBD2	TRBJ2-5	CASSFGTSGGQETQYF	TGTGCCAGCAGTTTTGGGACTAGCGGGGGACAAGAGACCCAGTACTTC
NA	TRBV19	NA	TRBJ1-5	CASSSHLRQPQHF	TGTGCCAGTAGTTCCCATCTTAGACAGCCCCAGCATTTT
NA	TRBV2	TRBD1	TRBJ1-5	CASSAGQGSRNQPQHF	TGTGCCAGCAGCGCGGGACAGGGGAGTAGGAATCAGCCCCAGCATTTT
few	TRBV9	NA	TRBJ2-6	CASSVVASGANVLTF	TGTGCCAGCAGCGTAGTGGCTTCTGGGGCCAACGTCCTGACTTTC
NA	TRBV7-2	NA	TRBJ1-6	CASSLVRALNSPLHF	TGTGCCAGCAGCTTAGTCAGGGCCTTGAATTCACCCCTCCACTTT
NA	TRBV7-8	NA	TRBJ2-7	CASSLGGIDEQYF	TGTGCCAGCAGCCTAGGCGGGATCGACGAGCAGTACTTC
NA	TRBV5-4	TRBD1	TRBJ1-3	CASRHDRAGNTIYF	TGTGCCAGCAGACACGACAGGGCTGGAAACACCATATATTTT
NA	TRBV28	NA	TRBJ2-7	CASSYKGAKGQSYEQYF	TGTGCCAGCAGTTATAAAGGAGCAAAAGGACAGTCCTACGAGCAGTACTTC
NA	TRBV10-3	NA	TRBJ2-6	CAMSNSIPSPGANVLTF	TGTGCCATGAGTAACAGCATCCCCTCACCTGGGGCCAACGTCCTGACTTTC